This TCR beta chain came from a study of glioma-infiltrating T cells after dendritic cell vaccination. Study details: Patients received autologous tumor lysate-pulsed dendritic cell vaccination between about 2003 and 2012.

Blood PBMC samples: pre-vaccination, two weeks post third vaccination, and at tumor progression. This clone was seen only a few times. The germline V and J ends were trimmed by 1 base and 1 base, with 14 bases remaining between them. The CDR3 totals 17 residues. Germline CDR1 and CDR2: LGHNA and YSLEER. Profiling relied on immunoSEQ multiplex PCR, and the TCRdb table lists in-frame clones only, not all of them. The table lists approximately 100,000 clones, about four fifths of them singletons. The sample in question was blood, obtained before dendritic cell vaccination. This receptor was identified in a human donor with glioblastoma. The chain has TRBV4-3 and TRBJ1-5; weak D call: TRBD1 (6 bases). CDR3 amino acids: CASSQGIGGRSNQPQHF. The DNA for the CDR3 is TGCGCCAGCAGCCAAGGGATAGGGGGTCGCAGCAATCAGCCCCAGCATTTT.